This T cell receptor (beta chain) was captured by sequencing in a study of blood T cell repertoires in COVID-19. Whole-study context: Acute and convalescent COVID-19 specimens originated in the United States, Italy and Spain. In each case, the material was cDNA or gDNA derived from T cells, B-cell-depleted T cells, or PBMCs.

Profiling relied on immunoSEQ multiplex PCR, and the TCRdb table lists in-frame clones only, not all of them. This sample has about 250,000 clones, with about 88% found just once. Individuals aged roughly 18 to 95 years were recruited from 24 US areas. This CDR3 has 14 amino acids. V lost 4 bases, J lost 6 bases, and 13 bases lay in between. From germline, CDR1 is SGHRS and CDR2 YFSETQ. The source is a woman in her forties or fifties who had recovered from COVID-19. The sample consisted of PBMCs or T cells enriched from blood (not recorded which). J is TRBJ1-4 and V is TRBV5-1; D perhaps matches TRBD1 (5 bases). The CDR3 nucleotides read TGCGCCAGCAGCGCTACTCAAGGGGATGAAAAACTGTTTTTT. It yields the protein CASSATQGDEKLFF.